This T cell receptor (beta chain) was recorded in a study of blood T cell repertoires in COVID-19. Overall study context: There were acute and convalescent COVID-19 samples, and they came from the United States, Italy and Spain. From T cells, B-cell-depleted T cells, or PBMCs came the material, which was cDNA or gDNA.

Assay: immunoSEQ multiplex PCR; the TCRdb copy retains only in-frame clones and omits some. This table has 250,000 or so clones, around 90% appearing once. This CDR3 region has 13 residues. Trimming left V 6 bases short and J 8 bases short, with 13 bases between. This receptor was identified in a woman between 25 and 40 years old with acute or convalescent COVID-19. Sequencing was done on a sample of peripheral blood. The chain employs TRBV12-3 or TRBV12-4 and TRBJ1-4, with D possibly matching TRBD1 (5 bases). CDR3 in amino acids: CASRRREGEKLFF. CDR3 coding DNA: TGTGCCAGCAGACGCAGGGAGGGAGAAAAACTGTTTTTT.